This T cell receptor (beta chain) originates from a study of T cell responses to AZD1222 COVID-19 vaccine. Overall study findings and caveats: Targets within unmutated variant regions were reportedly found for nearly half of spike-specific TCRs.

This CDR3 comprises 15 residues. V lost 1 base, J lost 5 bases, and 15 bases lay in between. Germline-derived CDR1 and CDR2 are SEHNR and FQNEAQ (reference sequence). As regards this clone: Its antigen remains unidentified.

Measured with immunoSEQ multiplex PCR; TCRdb has only the in-frame clones, and not every one. The sample records roughly 120,000 clones, approximately 85% being singletons. This TCR was sampled from an adult in good health. This rearrangement joins TRBV7-9 to TRBJ2-7; the D gene is possibly TRBD1 (5 bases). Sample: peripheral blood, taken on day 0 of MenACWY control vaccination. CDR3 nucleotides: TGTGCCAGCAGCTTAGATCGGTGGGGCAGCAACGAGCAGTACTTC. Translation gives CASSLDRWGSNEQYF.